This entry lists 18 T cell receptor beta chains sequenced from one sample in a study of post-analysis software for immune sequencing data. The authors incorporated unique molecular identifiers into the TCR beta cDNA libraries. TCRdb redid the calling of the PCR reads with MiXCR, one entry per CDR3 protein. This table holds 750,000 to 900,000 distinct CDR3 sequences, roughly 46% found once. No antigen is known for these receptors. Overall study results and limits: Comparison of patients with controls showed five TRBV segments more frequent in patients, TRBV5-6, TRBV5-1 and TRBV20-1 among them.

The material sequenced was blood. The receptors shown here come from a girl aged 10 to 17 with multiple sclerosis.

About this clonotype: The junction departs from the called germline gene at one end, perhaps through a read error. The chain combines TRBV5-1 with TRBJ2-7, with 9 bases lining up with TRBD2. This CDR3 has 15 residues. CDR1 SGHRS and CDR2 YFSETQ come from the germline V gene. CDR3 DNA sequence: TGCGCCAGCAGCTTTGGCGGGAGGGCCCCCTACGAGCGGTACTTC. Its translation: CASSFGGRAPYERYF.

The rearrangement joins TRBV18 to TRBJ2-1; a possible D gene is TRBD1 (6 bases). The CDR3 is made up of 14 amino acids. V dropped 1 base and J dropped 5 bases, with 9 bases sitting between them. Germline CDR1 and CDR2: KGHSH and LQKENI. The CDR3 DNA reads TGTGCCAGCTCACCACTTGACAGGAACAATGAGCAGTTCTTC. Protein: CASSPLDRNNEQFF.

The sample holds one count of this clonotype. This rearrangement joins TRBV4-1 to TRBJ2-1; 11 nucleotides line up with TRBD2. Germline V gene lookup returns CDR1 MGHRA and CDR2 YSYEKL. Trimming at V came to 0 bases and at J to 7 bases, leaving 11 bases not matched to a gene. This CDR3 contains 18 residues. CDR3 residues: CASSQENLAGGVVNEQFF. The CDR3 DNA follows: TGCGCCAGCAGCCAAGAAAACCTAGCGGGAGGCGTAGTGAATGAGCAGTTCTTC.

A single count supports this clonotype. CDR3 region: CASSATSDYNEQYF. CDR3 DNA sequence: TGTGCCAGCAGCGCCACTAGCGACTACAATGAGCAGTACTTC. The chain recombines TRBV7-2 with TRBJ2-1; TRBD2 agrees at 7 bases. The end of the DNA aligns better with TRBJ2-7, so the J call may be wrong. CDR3 length: 14 amino acids. Germline assignment: CDR1 SGHTA and CDR2 FQGNSA.

The chain recombines TRBV29-1 with TRBJ2-5; weak D call: TRBD2 (6 bases). Germline CDR1 and CDR2: SQVTM and ANQGSEA. Trimming cost V 6 bases and J 5 bases, with 16 bases left between them. The CDR3 contains 13 residues. This CDR3 reads CSVLTLGGETQYF. CDR3 nucleotide sequence: TGCAGCGTCTTGACCCTAGGAGGGGAGACCCAGTACTTC.

The J gene is TRBJ2-1, the V gene TRBV20-1, with TRBD2 matching 7 bases. Germline CDR1 is DFQATT and CDR2 is SNEGSKA (reference sequence). The CDR3 runs to 17 residues. V lost 1 base, J lost 2 bases, and 11 bases stayed unmatched. CDR3: CSARARDGREAYNEQFF. In DNA form, the CDR3 reads TGCAGTGCTAGAGCCCGAGACGGCCGGGAGGCCTACAATGAGCAGTTCTTC.

This clonotype has just a few counts. This chain uses TRBV10-3 with TRBJ2-1; 14 nucleotides agree with TRBD2. Unmatched junction bases numbered 6, after V lost 3 bases and J lost 5 bases. The length of the CDR3 is 17 residues. Germline CDR1 is ENHRY and CDR2 is SYGVKD. The CDR3 loop reads CAISDRGLAGGHNEQFF. The CDR3 DNA reads as TGTGCCATCAGTGACCGTGGACTAGCGGGGGGACACAATGAGCAGTTCTTC.

This clonotype was seen more than once but under ten times. CDR3 sequence (DNA): TGTGCCAGCAGTGCCGGCGGGAACTACGAGCAGTACTTC. Translating gives CASSAGGNYEQYF. The chain is built from TRBV2 and TRBJ2-7, with a tentative D call TRBD2 (6 bases). CDR3 length: 13 residues. V lost 4 bases, J lost 3 bases, and 10 bases lay in between. Germline lookup yields CDR1 SNHLY and CDR2 FYNNEI.

The V and J genes are TRBV5-1 and TRBJ1-2; D remains unclear. Germline CDR1 reads SGHRS; CDR2 reads YFSETQ. This CDR3 spans 15 amino acids. The V end lost 2 bases, the J end lost 0 bases, and 11 bases lay between the germline ends. The CDR3 nucleotides are TGCGCCAGCAGCTTATCCGGCCTAGCTAACTATGGCTACACCTTC. Encoded protein: CASSLSGLANYGYTF.

This clonotype appeared a few times. This sequence joins TRBV27 and TRBJ1-2; 8 nucleotides match TRBD1. CDR3 length: 14 amino acids. CDR1 is MNHEY, CDR2 SMNVEV, per germline (reference sequence). J gave up 8 bases and V 7 bases, and 12 bases lay outside the gene matches. CDR3: CASTRTGLGGGYTF. The CDR3 nucleotides read TGTGCCAGCACAAGGACAGGGCTCGGCGGGGGCTACACCTTC.

This chain links TRBV6-5 with TRBJ2-7, with 7 nucleotides matching TRBD2. The CDR3 runs to 15 residues. After removal of 4 bases from V and 3 bases from J, the junction contained 9 bases not matched to a gene. Germline assignment: CDR1 MNHEY and CDR2 SVGAGI. The CDR3 sequence is CASSSSGNAFYEQYF. CDR3 nucleotide sequence: TGTGCCAGCAGTTCGAGCGGGAACGCCTTCTACGAGCAGTACTTC.

The CDR3 region has the DNA TGTGCCAGCAGCCCTAGACAGAAGACTAGCGGGAGGGCCCCTTGGGACACAGATACGCAGTATTTT. The encoded protein is CASSPRQKTSGRAPWDTDTQYF. The chain carries TRBV11-2 and TRBJ2-3, with 14 bases that match TRBD2. The CDR3 is made up of 22 amino acids. Germline loops: CDR1 SGHAT, CDR2 FQNNGV. V lost 5 bases and J lost 2; bases outside the gene matches: 21.

The CDR3 DNA reads TGTGCCAGCAGCTTGGCTGGTATCAATAGCAATCAGCCCCAGCATTTT. It translates to CASSLAGINSNQPQHF. The chain recombines TRBV5-6 with TRBJ1-5, with D unresolved. V lost 0 bases and J 0 bases, leaving 10 bases between the germline ends. The CDR3 covers 16 residues. The V gene's germline CDR1 is SGHDT and CDR2 YYEEEE.

This chain uses TRBV5-1 with TRBJ2-1, with D unresolved. The V gene's germline CDR1 is SGHRS and CDR2 YFSETQ. CDR3 length: 14 amino acids. The germline V and J ends were trimmed by 0 bases and 4 bases, with 8 bases remaining between them. In DNA, the CDR3 is TGCGCCAGCAGCTTGGGGGATGGTTACAATGAGCAGTTCTTC. Protein sequence: CASSLGDGYNEQFF.

This sequence joins TRBV20-1 and TRBJ1-5, with D possibly being TRBD1 (6 bases). The CDR3 has 17 amino acids. The V gene's germline CDR1 is DFQATT and CDR2 SNEGSKA (reference sequence). Trimming left V 1 base short and J 4 bases short, with 20 bases between. CDR3 coding DNA: TGCAGTGCTAGAGTTGGGGGGGGCAGGGGCGAAAATCAGCCCCAGCATTTT. As protein: CSARVGGGRGENQPQHF.

The chain joins TRBV7-6 to TRBJ1-1; TRBD1 might be the D (6 bases). In germline, CDR1 is SGHVS, CDR2 FNYEAQ. Trimming cost V 5 bases and J 4 bases, with 17 bases left between them. This CDR3 is built from 15 residues. CDR3 protein: CASSPDWDTSTEAFF. In DNA form, the CDR3 reads TGTGCCAGCAGCCCAGATTGGGACACTTCCACTGAAGCTTTCTTT.

The chain couples TRBV5-1 to TRBJ2-7; 9 bases are shared with TRBD1. Germline assignment: CDR1 SGHRS and CDR2 YFSETQ. With V trimmed by 4 bases and J by 4 bases, 6 bases remained unmatched. There are 14 residues in the CDR3. CDR3 coding DNA: TGCGCCAGCAGCATGGGACAGGGACGGTACGAGCAGTACTTC. This translates into CASSMGQGRYEQYF.

As to this clonotype: Likely a read error: the CDR3 ends without its conserved phenylalanine or tryptophan. J is TRBJ1-5 and V is TRBV5-1; 7 bases are a match to TRBD1. The trim removed 0 bases at V and 4 bases at J, leaving 4 bases unmatched. The CDR3 is 15 amino acids. Germline CDR1 is SGHRS and CDR2 is YFSETQ. For the CDR3, the DNA is TGCGCCAGCAGCTTGGACGGGACAGAAAATCAGCCCCAGCATTTG. It codes for CASSLDGTENQPQHL.